This T cell receptor beta chain is drawn from a study of siplizumab effects on memory and regulatory T cells. Overall study findings and caveats: The mean Treg-derived percentage of mappable alloreactive CD4+ clones was 55% to 75% with siplizumab compared with 25% to 30% in controls. Unstimulated naive T cells seemed to show more diversity than memory cells did, and they also seemed to be among the major contributors to the alloresponse.

Each sample had roughly 10^5 TCR templates assayed. Assay used: immunoSEQ multiplex PCR; TCRdb lists only in-frame clones, some missing. The sample carries 100,000 or so clones, about 90% recorded once. Worth noting for this clone: Its matching antigen is unknown.

Germline assignment: CDR1 LNHDA and CDR2 SQIVND (reference sequence). This CDR3 has 9 amino acids. V gave up 10 bases and J gave up 6 bases, with 7 bases separating them. The TCR comes from a human donor in good health. Some clones in this sample may be carry-over from other donors' samples. Sequenced material: CD4+ T cells sorted from blood. The chain couples TRBV19 to TRBJ2-7; D uncertain. The CDR3 DNA sequence: TGTGCCATTTGGCGCGAGCAGTACTTC. Encoded protein: CAIWREQYF. Combining the CDR3 with reference TRBV19 and TRBJ2-7 gives the whole variable domain DGGITQSPKYLFRKEGQNVTLSCEQNLNHDAMYWYRQDPGQGLRLIYYSQIVNDFQKGDIAEGYSVSREKKESFPLTVTSAQKNPTAFYLCAIWREQYFGPGTRLTVT.